The clone carrying this TCR beta chain was counted only a few times. Its antigen is currently unknown. This sample stems from a study of graft-versus-host responses after intestinal transplantation. Overall study: The recipients all started with anti-thymocyte globulin induction and then took tacrolimus and steroids for two to four years.

Clones were sequenced by immunoSEQ multiplex PCR, and TCRdb holds only the in-frame ones, with some missing. The repertoire consists of 100,000 or so clones, with 92% occurring once and the leading ten covering around 0.17%. Per germline, CDR1 SNHLY and CDR2 FYNNEI. The ends were cut back, 4 bases at V and 7 bases at J, with 17 bases in the middle. This CDR3 spans 16 amino acids. Notes on the study in general: Allografts carried high graft-versus-host to host-versus-graft clonal ratios in patients having graft-donor T cell macrochimerism.

This sequence joins TRBV2 and TRBJ1-6; tentatively, D is TRBD1 (5 bases). The TCR was taken from a human donor who received an intestinal transplant. The sequences come from unstimulated CD4+ T cells sorted from spleen or lymph node cells, collected before intestinal transplant. The CDR3 here is CASSGLTGTQNSPLHF. The CDR3 region has the DNA TGTGCCAGCAGTGGCCTTACCGGGACTCAGAATTCACCCCTCCACTTT. Combining the CDR3 with reference TRBV2 and TRBJ1-6 gives the whole variable domain EPEVTQTPSHQVTQMGQEVILRCVPISNHLYFYWYRQILGQKVEFLVSFYNNEISEKSEIFDDQFSVERPDGSNFTLKIRSTKLEDSAMYFCASSGLTGTQNSPLHFGNGTRLTVT.